A selection of T cell receptor beta chains follows, all from one sample in a study of blood T cell repertoires in COVID-19. The repertoire was sequenced with immunoSEQ multiplex PCR; TCRdb's copy has only in-frame clones and lacks some. Of a few hundred thousand clones in the sample, 80% to 90% were seen once. The sample comprised peripheral blood. These TCRs come from a woman aged 55-70 years with COVID-19, enrolled during active disease. The CDR3 runs from the conserved cysteine through the conserved F or W. Each record gives: clone size, D gene, J gene, V gene, CDR3 DNA, CDR3 protein. D genes are given only for firm matches. Clone size is shown for a subset of rows, as once, few, many or a class of expanded clone.

once | TRBD1 | TRBJ1-1 | TRBV6-2/TRBV6-3 | TGTGCCAGCACCCCGGACAGGGTGAACACTGAAGCTTTCTTT | CASTPDRVNTEAFF
- | - | TRBJ2-6 | TRBV18 | TGTGCCAGCTCACCAACTACTGGGGCCAACGTCCTGACTTTC | CASSPTTGANVLTF
few | - | TRBJ2-2 | TRBV19 | TGTGCCAGCACCAACGGGTTCACCGGGGAGCTGTTTTTT | CASTNGFTGELFF
- | TRBD1 | TRBJ1-4 | TRBV19 | TGTGCCACCGACTTACCCCGGGACAGGCTACTGTTTTTT | CATDLPRDRLLFF
few | - | TRBJ1-5 | TRBV13 | TGTGCCAGCAGCGACGGGAATCAGCCCCAGCATTTT | CASSDGNQPQHF
- | - | TRBJ1-2 | TRBV6-2/TRBV6-3 | TGTGCCAGCAGTTATGGCGGTAATGGCTACACCTTC | CASSYGGNGYTF
- | - | TRBJ2-1 | TRBV29-1 | TGCAGCGTTGGGCTTAGCGGACCGAATGAGCAGTTCTTC | CSVGLSGPNEQFF
once | - | TRBJ1-5 | TRBV6-1 | TGTGCCAGCAGTGAACAGTTGAGCAATCAGCCCCAGCATTTT | CASSEQLSNQPQHF
- | TRBD1 | TRBJ1-5 | TRBV9 | TGTGCCAGCAGCCTTACAGGGGGCGAGGGGCAGCCCCAGCATTTT | CASSLTGGEGQPQHF
- | - | TRBJ1-1 | TRBV15 | TGTGCCACCAGCAGACTACGGACTGGACCGAACACTGAAGCTTTCTTT | CATSRLRTGPNTEAFF
- | TRBD1 | TRBJ2-7 | TRBV4-1 | TGCGCCAGCAGCCAAGATGTGTTAGTTGGGACAGGGGTTTACTACGAGCAGTACTTC | CASSQDVLVGTGVYYEQYF
- | - | TRBJ1-2 | TRBV9 | TGTGCCAGCAGCGGCGTGGAAGTGGGGAGGGGCTATGGCTACACCTTC | CASSGVEVGRGYGYTF
- | TRBD1 | TRBJ1-2 | TRBV6-1 | TGTGCCAGCAGTGGACTCCCGGGACAGGGTGGCTATGGCTACACCTTC | CASSGLPGQGGYGYTF
- | TRBD1 | TRBJ2-7 | TRBV7-6 | TGTGCCAGCAGCTTGACAGGGGATCCCTACGAGCAGTACTTC | CASSLTGDPYEQYF
- | TRBD1 | TRBJ1-3 | TRBV19 | TGTGCCAGTAGTGGAACAGGGGGCTCTGGAAACACCATATATTTT | CASSGTGGSGNTIYF
- | - | TRBJ1-5 | TRBV10-3 | TGTGCCATCAGTGAGTCGGGAGGGGGCAATCAGCCCCAGCATTTT | CAISESGGGNQPQHF
once | - | TRBJ2-6 | TRBV10-3 | TGTGCCATCAGTGAGCGAGAGGGCCCCGGGGCCAACGTCCTGACTTTC | CAISEREGPGANVLTF
- | - | TRBJ2-7 | TRBV11-2 | TGTGCCAGCAGCTTAGCAGGGTACGAGCAGTACTTC | CASSLAGYEQYF
once | - | TRBJ2-3 | TRBV9 | TGTGCCAGCAGCCCCATGTTTGTAGATACGCAGTATTTT | CASSPMFVDTQYF
- | - | TRBJ1-5 | TRBV5-1 | TGCGCCAGCAGCTTCGGGGGTAATCAGCCCCAGCATTTT | CASSFGGNQPQHF
- | TRBD1 | TRBJ1-2 | TRBV28 | TGTGCCAGCAGTCCATATAGGACAGGGGAAATCTATGGCTACACCTTC | CASSPYRTGEIYGYTF
- | - | TRBJ1-5 | TRBV27 | TGTGCCCGCGGGAGGGGGTGCAATCAGCCCCAGCATTTT | CARGRGCNQPQHF
- | TRBD2 | TRBJ2-3 | TRBV7-3 | TGTGCCAGCAGCTTAACGGTTCTAGCGGGGGAACGCACAGATACGCAGTATTTT | CASSLTVLAGERTDTQYF
few | - | TRBJ2-7 | TRBV19 | TGTGCCAGTAGTATGTCAGAAACCTACGAGCAGTACTTC | CASSMSETYEQYF
- | TRBD1 | TRBJ1-4 | TRBV5-1 | TGCGCCAGCAGCTTGAGCATTCCGGGACAGCCAGATGAAAAACTGTTTTTT | CASSLSIPGQPDEKLFF
- | - | TRBJ2-7 | TRBV5-1 | TGCGCCAGCAGCTTTACCACAGGGCTGGACGAGCAGTACTTC | CASSFTTGLDEQYF
- | - | TRBJ2-7 | TRBV18 | TGTGCCAGCTCACCACCACAACCAGAGCAGTACTTC | CASSPPQPEQYF
- | TRBD1 | TRBJ1-5 | TRBV6-5 | TGTGCCAGCAGACGCCGACAGGGGAATCAGCCCCAGCATTTT | CASRRRQGNQPQHF
- | - | TRBJ2-1 | TRBV11-3 | TGTGCCAGCAGCCTAGCCAGAATACTAGCAAGTCAACCGAATGAGCAGTTCTTC | CASSLARILASQPNEQFF